One and the same sample provided the 9 T cell receptor beta chains below, sequenced in a study of blood T cell repertoires in COVID-19 (TCRdb year 2020). To prepare the library, the immunoSEQ multiplex PCR assay was applied. TCRdb re-hosts the immuneACCESS table, in-frame sequences only. Its copies lack some clones; in the studies checked, an unresolved V gene accounts for under half of them, and the cause for the rest is not known. This sample comprises about 260,000 clones, less than 95% of them detected only once. The top ten hold less than 3.5% of the sample. Sequencing was performed on PBMCs or T cells enriched from blood (not recorded which). These receptors originate from a man aged 40-49 years who had been exposed to COVID-19.

V and J are TRBV19 and TRBJ2-7; a weak D match, TRBD2 (6 bases). Germline CDR1 reads LNHDA; CDR2 reads SQIVND (reference sequence). V gave up 6 bases and J gave up 3 bases, with 12 bases separating them. This CDR3 comprises 13 residues. CDR3 in amino acids: CASRRDPHYEQYF. The CDR3 DNA is TGTGCCAGTAGGCGGGACCCCCACTACGAGCAGTACTTC.

The table lists this clone with a count of one. The CDR3 protein is CASSVDRRNTIYF. CDR3 DNA sequence: TGTGCCAGCAGCGTGGACAGAAGAAACACCATATATTTT. The gene calls are TRBV9 and TRBJ1-3; tentatively, D is TRBD1 (6 bases). Trimming cost V 2 bases and J 5 bases, with 8 bases left between them. This CDR3 has 13 residues. Germline V gene sequence: CDR1 SGDLS, CDR2 YYNGEE.

The V call is TRBV7-2, the J call TRBJ1-2, with 7 bases that match TRBD1. In germline, CDR1 is SGHTA, CDR2 FQGNSA. This CDR3 spans 16 amino acids. With V trimmed by 1 base and J by 4 bases, 9 bases remained unmatched. DNA of the CDR3: TGTGCCAGCAGCTTAGATGGACAGGCGGTCGGCTATGGCTACACCTTC. Its translation is CASSLDGQAVGYGYTF. The full variable domain, completed using reference TRBV7-2 and TRBJ1-2, is GAGVSQSPSNKVTEKGKDVELRCDPISGHTALYWYRQSLGQGLEFLIYFQGNSAPDKSGLPSDRFSAERTGGSVSTLTIQRTQQEDSAVYLCASSLDGQAVGYGYTFGSGTRLTVV.

The J gene is TRBJ2-1, the V gene TRBV27; 7 bases fit TRBD2. After removal of 6 bases from V and 6 bases from J, the junction contained 8 bases not matched to a gene. Germline CDR1 and CDR2: MNHEY and SMNVEV (reference sequence). The CDR3 loop spans 14 amino acids. CDR3 protein: CASRQRGGINEQFF. Here the CDR3 DNA reads TGTGCCAGCAGACAAAGGGGAGGGATCAATGAGCAGTTCTTC.

The gene calls are TRBV28 and TRBJ2-3, with D possibly matching TRBD2 (6 bases). The V gene lost 6 bases and the J gene lost 6 bases, with 7 bases spanning the gap. Germline CDR1 MDHEN, CDR2 SYDVKM. The CDR3 consists of 11 residues. This CDR3 reads CASSRGDTQYF. The CDR3 coding sequence is TGTGCCAGCAGCCGGGGGGATACGCAGTATTTT.

CDR3 loop: CASSWGQNTEAFF. CDR3 in DNA: TGTGCCAGTAGTTGGGGACAGAACACTGAAGCTTTCTTT. The chain combines TRBV19 with TRBJ1-1; possible D gene TRBD1, 6 bases. The CDR3 has 13 amino acids. Germline V CDR1 and CDR2: LNHDA, SQIVND (reference sequence). Trimming pared 5 bases from V and 1 base from J, leaving 8 bases between.

The chain uses TRBV21-1 and TRBJ2-2; TRBD2, the table's D call, was not compared with the DNA. TRBV21-1 is a pseudogene. The CDR3 is made up of 21 amino acids. CDR3 sequence (DNA): TGTGCCAGCAGCTCTACGGGGGAACCTACTAGCGAGGAGACGGCCACCGGGGAGCTGTTTTTT. Translated, it gives CASSSTGEPTSEETATGELFF.

For the CDR3, the DNA is TGTGCCAGCAGCCGAAAAGCGGGAGGGGCCTACAATGAGCAGTTCTTC. It is translated as CASSRKAGGAYNEQFF. V usage is TRBV9 and J usage is TRBJ2-1, with 10 bases that match TRBD2. Germline CDR1 SGDLS, CDR2 YYNGEE. This CDR3 is built from 16 residues. Unmatched junction bases numbered 6, after V lost 4 bases and J lost 2 bases. The full variable domain, in which reference TRBV9 and TRBJ2-1 provide the parts outside the CDR3, is DSGVTQTPKHLITATGQRVTLRCSPRSGDLSVYWYQQSLDQGLQFLIQYYNGEERAKGNILERFSAQQFPDLHSELNLSSLELGDSALYFCASSRKAGGAYNEQFFGPGTRLTVL.

V and J are TRBV6-1 and TRBJ2-7; 12 bases align to TRBD2. Germline CDR1 is MNHNS and CDR2 is SASEGT. Trimming removed 3 bases from V and 5 bases from J; junction bases left unmatched: 5. The CDR3 covers 15 residues. The CDR3 coding sequence is TGTGCCAGCAGTGATTGGACTAGCGGGACCGACGAGCAGTACTTC. Translated, it gives CASSDWTSGTDEQYF.